A selection of T cell receptor beta chains follows, all from one sample in a study of beta chain features in type 1 diabetes. Assay used: immunoSEQ multiplex PCR; TCRdb lists only in-frame clones, some missing. Of more than 300,000 clones listed, over 7% are singletons. The sequencing sample was made of central memory CD4+ T cells from blood. All receptors derive from a young man with type 1 diabetes. Both conserved end residues are part of each CDR3.

j_gene: TRBJ1-1
v_gene: TRBV9
CDR3aa: CASSSGSQGPEAFF

j_gene: TRBJ2-7
v_gene: TRBV11-2
CDR3aa: CASSSGTSGDPYEQYF

j_gene: TRBJ1-5
v_gene: TRBV5-6
CDR3aa: CASSWGTSNQPQHF

j_gene: TRBJ2-5
v_gene: TRBV9
CDR3aa: CASSASAYQETQYF

j_gene: TRBJ2-3
v_gene: TRBV11-2
CDR3aa: CASSLGTGADTQYF

j_gene: TRBJ2-5
v_gene: TRBV7-2
CDR3aa: CASSSTLAGIRETQYF

j_gene: TRBJ1-2
v_gene: TRBV5-1
CDR3aa: CASSLTGTGEYGYTF

j_gene: TRBJ1-2
v_gene: TRBV6-5
CDR3aa: CASTPTGFFGYTF

j_gene: TRBJ2-1
v_gene: TRBV16
CDR3aa: CASSPPGGRDEQFF

j_gene: TRBJ2-3
v_gene: TRBV7-2
CDR3aa: CASSPGSDTQYF

j_gene: TRBJ1-1
v_gene: TRBV7-9
CDR3aa: CASSQHGGDWGVLF

j_gene: TRBJ2-5
v_gene: TRBV7-2
CDR3aa: CASSPTQRGAQYF

j_gene: TRBJ1-1
v_gene: TRBV6-6
CDR3aa: CASSADTRSEAFF

j_gene: TRBJ2-7
v_gene: TRBV5-1
CDR3aa: CASSRDRGDRYEQYF

j_gene: TRBJ2-4
v_gene: TRBV5-6
CDR3aa: CASSLRGLGKNIQYF

j_gene: TRBJ2-7
v_gene: TRBV18
CDR3aa: CASSTGGSSEQYF

j_gene: TRBJ2-5
v_gene: TRBV27
CDR3aa: CASANPGSTQYQETQYF

j_gene: TRBJ1-1
v_gene: TRBV29-1
CDR3aa: CSVGRGEGTEAFF

j_gene: TRBJ2-3
v_gene: TRBV2
CDR3aa: CASSRQGQTDTQYF

j_gene: TRBJ2-1
v_gene: TRBV2
CDR3aa: CASSEAGGKGEQFF

j_gene: TRBJ2-1
v_gene: TRBV5-1
CDR3aa: CASSWGHQYNEQFF

j_gene: TRBJ2-6
v_gene: TRBV2
CDR3aa: CASSETSGANVLTF

j_gene: TRBJ2-5
v_gene: TRBV6-6
CDR3aa: CASSYHQGSGETQYF

j_gene: TRBJ1-6
v_gene: TRBV5-4
CDR3aa: CASSLDQKAHSPLHF

j_gene: TRBJ1-2
v_gene: TRBV7-2
CDR3aa: CASSPGGADYGYTF